The present TCR beta chain was sequenced within a study of beta chain features in type 1 diabetes. Sequencing targeted expressed TCRB transcripts, as all isolated RNA had been reverse transcribed. Millions of reads were obtained on average from naive, central memory and regulatory T cell samples. The data were produced by immunoSEQ multiplex PCR, yet TCRdb's version contains in-frame clones alone and is incomplete. Here the sample spans 680,000 or so clones, less than 20% being singletons. This clone was observed a handful of times. The receptor was derived from a man in his late teens or twenties in good health. Source material: naive CD4+ T cells from blood.

CDR3 amino acids: CASSARTGAAGETQYF. For the CDR3, the DNA is TGTGCCAGCAGTGCCAGGACCGGGGCCGCGGGGGAGACCCAGTACTTC. The rearrangement uses TRBV6-1 and TRBJ2-5, with a weak D call TRBD2 (6 bases). Deletions cut 4 bases from V and 5 bases from J, with 20 bases between. The V gene's germline CDR1 is MNHNS and CDR2 SASEGT. The CDR3 has 16 amino acids.